Presented here are 27 T cell receptor beta chains from one specimen sequenced in a study of long-term antiretroviral therapy in people with HIV. Runs used v3.0 of the immunoSEQ assay and were done at survey level. Profiled with immunoSEQ multiplex PCR; TCRdb holds only in-frame clones, not every one. The table records about 18,000 clones, 91% of them present only once. The sequences come from unsorted PBMCs, collected 3 years after starting antiretroviral therapy. These receptors all stem from a man aged 50-59 years with HIV.

The rearrangement joins TRBV6-5 to TRBJ1-2; D is unclear. This CDR3 region has 15 residues. Looked up from germline, CDR1 is MNHEY and CDR2 is SVGAGI. V was pared by 2 bases and J by 0 bases, with 10 bases between. The DNA of the CDR3 is TGTGCCAGCAGTTACGGGGAGCGGGCTAACTATGGCTACACCTTC. Its protein is CASSYGERANYGYTF.

The V call is TRBV12-5, the J call TRBJ2-3, with a possible D match to TRBD2 (6 bases). The V end was cut by 0 bases, the J end by 0 bases, with 13 bases between. Germline V gene lookup returns CDR1 LGHNT and CDR2 FRNRAP. This CDR3 region has 17 residues. The CDR3 DNA reads as TGTGCTAGTGGTTTGGTCAAAACTAGCTCTAGCACAGATACGCAGTATTTT. It encodes CASGLVKTSSSTDTQYF.

The genes are TRBV10-3 and TRBJ1-5; no clear D gene. V was trimmed by 0 bases and J by 4 bases, leaving 4 bases between them. The CDR3 has 13 amino acids. The germline CDR1 and CDR2 sequences are ENHRY and SYGVKD. The DNA of the CDR3 is TGTGCCATCAGTGAGTCCTTAAATCAGCCCCAGCATTTT. It yields the protein CAISESLNQPQHF.

This chain uses TRBV7-8 with TRBJ2-7; D tentatively reads TRBD1 or TRBD2 (5 bases each). The ends were cut back, 1 base at V and 12 bases at J, with 19 bases in the middle. Germline CDR1 is SGHVS and CDR2 is FQNEAQ. CDR3 length: 14 residues. The CDR3 sequence is CASSLDSGRTGRYF. The DNA for the CDR3 is TGTGCCAGCAGCTTAGATTCCGGCAGGACGGGACGGTACTTC.

The chain recombines TRBV6-8 with TRBJ1-1, with D maybe TRBD1 (6 bases). Trimming pared 5 bases from V and 0 bases from J, leaving 13 bases between. The germline V gene has CDR1 MNHGY and CDR2 SAAAGT. The CDR3 totals 15 residues. CDR3 residues: CASSDTDSLNTEAFF. The CDR3 DNA follows: TGTGCCAGCAGTGATACGGACAGCCTGAACACTGAAGCTTTCTTT.

The chain uses TRBV6-6 and TRBJ1-2; D remains ambiguous. Germline CDR1 MNHNY, CDR2 SVGAGI (reference sequence). V gave up 2 bases and J gave up 0 bases, with 10 bases separating them. This CDR3 is built from 15 residues. The CDR3 protein is CASSYGERANYGYTF. In DNA, the CDR3 is TGTGCCAGCAGTTACGGGGAGCGGGCTAACTATGGCTACACCTTC.

This rearrangement joins TRBV27 to TRBJ2-1, with 10 bases aligning to TRBD2. Germline CDR1 reads MNHEY; CDR2 reads SMNVEV (reference sequence). The length of the CDR3 is 18 residues. V lost 1 base and J lost 0; bases outside the gene matches: 6. In DNA form, the CDR3 reads TGTGCCAGCAGTTTATGGCTAGCGGGGGCCCCCTCCTACAATGAGCAGTTCTTC. It yields the protein CASSLWLAGAPSYNEQFF.

This chain joins TRBV7-3 and TRBJ2-1, with a weak D call TRBD1 (7 bases). Germline V gene lookup returns CDR1 SGHTA and CDR2 FQGTGA. Trimming pared 2 bases from V and 4 bases from J, leaving 12 bases between. The CDR3 is 15 amino acids. CDR3 in amino acids: CASSLGGGAYNEQFF. In DNA form, the CDR3 reads TGTGCCAGCAGCTTAGGAGGGGGCGCGTACAATGAGCAGTTCTTC.

The V gene is TRBV5-1, the J gene TRBJ2-2, with D unresolved. The CDR3 totals 13 residues. The germline V gene encodes CDR1 SGHRS and CDR2 YFSETQ. Deletions cut 0 bases from V and 6 bases from J, with 6 bases between. The DNA for the CDR3 is TGCGCCAGCAGCTTGGTAGAATCCGGGGAGCTGTTTTTT. Translating it yields CASSLVESGELFF. Filled out from reference TRBV5-1 and TRBJ2-2, the complete variable domain reads KAGVTQTPRYLIKTRGQQVTLSCSPISGHRSVSWYQQTPGQGLQFLFEYFSETQRNKGNFPGRFSGRQFSNSRSEMNVSTLELGDSALYLCASSLVESGELFFGEGSRLTVL.

CDR3 in DNA: TGTGCCAGCAGTGCACCTACAGGGGCCGGCAATCAGCCCCAGCATTTT. It yields the protein CASSAPTGAGNQPQHF. The V gene is TRBV6-1, the J gene TRBJ1-5; 7 nucleotides align to TRBD1. This CDR3 is 16 amino acids long. The germline gives CDR1 MNHNS, CDR2 SASEGT. V shed 4 bases, J shed 2 bases, and the junction held 8 bases outside the gene matches.

The sample holds one count of this clone. This chain uses TRBV29-1 with TRBJ2-2; the D call may be TRBD1 or TRBD2 (5 bases each). From germline, CDR1 is SQVTM and CDR2 ANQGSEA. V was trimmed by 5 bases and J by 4 bases, leaving 8 bases between them. The CDR3 length is 12 residues. The CDR3 sequence is CSVLGVTGELFF. The CDR3 DNA sequence: TGCAGCGTTCTGGGGGTCACCGGGGAGCTGTTTTTT.

The table lists this clone with a few counts. This rearrangement joins TRBV4-1 to TRBJ2-7; 10 bases align to TRBD1. V lost 4 bases and J lost 6; bases outside the gene matches: 6. The CDR3 sequence is 14 residues long. Looked up from germline, CDR1 is MGHRA and CDR2 is YSYEKL. The CDR3 spells CASSPTGTGAEQYF. CDR3 nucleotide sequence: TGCGCCAGCAGCCCCACCGGGACAGGGGCCGAGCAGTACTTC.

This chain connects TRBV4-3 to TRBJ2-7, with D perhaps TRBD2 (5 bases). Trimming removed 1 base from V and 0 bases from J, with 10 bases in between. Germline loops: CDR1 LGHNA, CDR2 YSLEER. The CDR3 totals 15 residues. CDR3 region: CASSQGEPSSYEQYF. The CDR3 nucleotides read TGCGCCAGCAGCCAAGGGGAGCCAAGCTCCTACGAGCAGTACTTC.

The chain is built from TRBV6-1 and TRBJ1-5, with D hard to call. Trimming shortened V by 6 bases and J by 0 bases, and 12 bases separated the two germline ends. Germline loops: CDR1 MNHNS, CDR2 SASEGT. CDR3 length: 15 residues. This CDR3 reads CASSPTGNSNQPQHF. For the CDR3, the DNA is TGTGCCAGCAGCCCGACGGGGAATAGCAATCAGCCCCAGCATTTT.

The V and J genes are TRBV27 and TRBJ1-5, with TRBD1 as a possible D gene (6 bases). With 5 bases removed from V and 0 bases from J, the gap between germline ends came to 14 bases. CDR1 and CDR2 (germline): MNHEY, SMNVEV (reference sequence). The CDR3 length is 16 residues. The CDR3: CASSPSTGYSNQPQHF. The CDR3 coding sequence is TGTGCCAGCAGTCCATCGACAGGTTATAGCAATCAGCCCCAGCATTTT.

The CDR3 reads CASSVALSTGELFF. The CDR3 nucleotides are TGTGCCAGCAGCGTAGCCCTGAGCACCGGGGAGCTGTTTTTT. The chain has TRBV9 and TRBJ2-2; no clear D. Trimming pared 0 bases from V and 4 bases from J, leaving 7 bases between. This CDR3 spans 14 amino acids. Germline assignment: CDR1 SGDLS and CDR2 YYNGEE.

The V gene is TRBV21-1, the J gene TRBJ2-7; TRBD1, as called in the table, went unchecked against the DNA. TRBV21-1 is reported as a pseudogene. This CDR3 region has 15 residues. In DNA form, the CDR3 reads TGTGCCAGCAGCAAAAGTCCCGGACACAACTACGAGCAGTACTTC. Protein product: CASSKSPGHNYEQYF.

The genes are TRBV6-5 and TRBJ2-6; D is unresolved. This CDR3 spans 16 amino acids. V dropped 1 base and J dropped 0 bases, with 7 bases sitting between them. Germline values: CDR1 MNHEY, CDR2 SVGAGI. The CDR3 bases are TGTGCCAGCAGTTACTACGGAGACTCTGGGGCCAACGTCCTGACTTTC. Protein sequence: CASSYYGDSGANVLTF.

CDR3 in amino acids: CASNQGGDGYTF. The CDR3 nucleotides read TGTGCCAGCAACCAGGGAGGGGATGGCTACACCTTC. The genes are TRBV7-7 and TRBJ1-2; D may be TRBD1 (5 bases). The CDR3 runs 12 residues. The germline V and J ends were trimmed by 7 bases and 6 bases, with 12 bases remaining between them. Germline-derived CDR1 and CDR2 are SSHAT and FNYEAQ (reference sequence).

V gene TRBV27 combines with J gene TRBJ1-1; 7 nucleotides line up with TRBD1. The CDR3 is made up of 14 amino acids. CDR1 and CDR2 from the germline V gene are MNHEY and SMNVEV (reference sequence). With 4 bases clipped from V and 6 bases from J, the junction kept 8 bases outside the gene matches. CDR3 sequence reads: CASSSPNRGPEAFF. In DNA form, the CDR3 reads TGTGCCAGCAGTTCCCCCAACAGGGGACCTGAAGCTTTCTTT.

The genes are TRBV9 and TRBJ1-2; the match to TRBD1 covers 9 bases. The CDR3 has 13 residues. With V trimmed by 3 bases and J by 7 bases, 4 bases remained unmatched. Germline values: CDR1 SGDLS, CDR2 YYNGEE. The CDR3 sequence is CASSGGTGSGYTF. CDR3 nucleotide sequence: TGTGCCAGCAGCGGGGGGACAGGGAGTGGCTACACCTTC.

This clone was seen just once. J is TRBJ2-2 and V is TRBV27; unclear D gene. The CDR3 runs to 13 residues. Germline values: CDR1 MNHEY, CDR2 SMNVEV (reference sequence). Trimming took off 6 bases at V and 0 bases at J, with 5 bases between the two ends. The CDR3 bases are TGTGCCAGCAGGAGATCGAACACCGGGGAGCTGTTTTTT. Encoded protein: CASRRSNTGELFF.

CDR3 sequence: CASRLAGELGGYTF. DNA of the CDR3: TGTGCCAGTAGGCTCGCAGGAGAATTAGGTGGCTACACCTTC. The V gene is TRBV19, the J gene TRBJ1-2, with unresolved D. V shed 6 bases and J shed 7 bases, with 18 bases lying between them. The germline V gene has CDR1 LNHDA and CDR2 SQIVND (reference sequence). The CDR3 is made up of 14 amino acids. The variable domain in full, completed from reference TRBV19 and TRBJ1-2, reads DGGITQSPKYLFRKEGQNVTLSCEQNLNHDAMYWYRQDPGQGLRLIYYSQIVNDFQKGDIAEGYSVSREKKESFPLTVTSAQKNPTAFYLCASRLAGELGGYTFGSGTRLTVV.

This chain uses TRBV5-1 with TRBJ2-3; 9 nucleotides align to TRBD1. After removal of 1 base from V and 2 bases from J, the junction contained 5 bases not matched to a gene. The CDR3 extends over 16 amino acids. Germline V gene sequence: CDR1 SGHRS, CDR2 YFSETQ. The CDR3 DNA follows: TGCGCCAGCAGCTTGACGGGGACAGGGTACACAGATACGCAGTATTTT. It yields the protein CASSLTGTGYTDTQYF.

The rearrangement uses TRBV13 and TRBJ2-4; TRBD1 aligns across 10 bases. Germline CDR1 PRHDT, CDR2 FYEKMQ (reference sequence). The CDR3 runs 16 residues. The V and J ends lost 5 bases and 0 bases, in that order; junction bases with no gene match: 4. CDR3 sequence reads: CASSPGQGVAKNIQYF. The CDR3, as DNA: TGTGCCAGCAGCCCAGGACAGGGGGTAGCCAAAAACATTCAGTACTTC.

Only one count was recorded for this clone. The chain is built from TRBV7-2 and TRBJ2-1; 10 nucleotides match TRBD2. The length of the CDR3 is 16 residues. CDR1 and CDR2 (germline): SGHTA, FQGNSA. With V trimmed by 4 bases and J by 8 bases, 11 bases remained unmatched. CDR3 sequence (DNA): TGTGCCAGCAGCTCGTCTAGCGGGGGCCCCAGGGATGAGCAGTTCTTC. Protein product: CASSSSSGGPRDEQFF.

The V and J genes are TRBV6-6 and TRBJ1-5; D uncertain. Germline CDR1 MNHNY, CDR2 SVGAGI (reference sequence). The CDR3 loop spans 14 amino acids. The V and J ends lost 2 bases and 4 bases respectively, with 9 bases between them. The CDR3 protein is CASSYVEGNQPQHF. In nucleotides, the CDR3 is TGTGCCAGCAGTTACGTAGAGGGTAATCAGCCCCAGCATTTT.